The 30 T cell receptor beta chains below all came from one sample that was sequenced in a study of blood T cell repertoires in COVID-19. The method was immunoSEQ multiplex PCR; TCRdb's version includes in-frame clones alone and lacks a portion of them. The sample has over 200,000 clones, around 90% seen once; the top ten hold less than 15%. The sample taken for sequencing was peripheral blood. The origin of the receptors is a woman aged 18 to 35 who had recovered from COVID-19.

V is TRBV30 and J is TRBJ1-1, with TRBD1 matching over 10 bases. Trimming took 5 bases from V and 4 from J; bases not matched to a gene: 4. Germline V gives CDR1 GTSNPN, CDR2 SVGIG (reference sequence). The CDR3 has 13 amino acids. The CDR3 DNA follows: TGTGCCTGGCAGACAGGGGGCACCACTGAAGCTTTCTTT. Its protein is CAWQTGGTTEAFF. The full variable domain, in which reference TRBV30 and TRBJ1-1 provide the parts outside the CDR3, is SQTIHQWPATLVQPVGSPLSLECTVEGTSNPNLYWYRQAAGRGLQLLFYSVGIGQISSEVPQNLSASRPQDRQFILSSKKLLLSDSGFYLCAWQTGGTTEAFFGQGTRLTVV.

As for this clone: The same CDR3 also results from other DNA sequences found in this sample. The chain recombines TRBV5-1 with TRBJ1-1, with TRBD1 identical over 7 bases. The CDR3 runs to 14 residues. Trimming cost V 2 bases and J 1 base; bases outside gene matches: 2. Germline CDR1 and CDR2: SGHRS and YFSETQ. CDR3 sequence reads: CASSLRTGNTEAFF. The CDR3 nucleotides read TGCGCCAGCAGCTTACGGACAGGGAACACTGAAGCTTTCTTT. Together with reference TRBV5-1 and TRBJ1-1, the CDR3 gives the full variable domain: KAGVTQTPRYLIKTRGQQVTLSCSPISGHRSVSWYQQTPGQGLQFLFEYFSETQRNKGNFPGRFSGRQFSNSRSEMNVSTLELGDSALYLCASSLRTGNTEAFFGQGTRLTVV.

This chain links TRBV27 with TRBJ1-3; D call uncertain. This CDR3 has 14 amino acids. V lost 2 bases and J 0 bases, leaving 5 bases between the germline ends. Germline CDR1 and CDR2: MNHEY and SMNVEV (reference sequence). The CDR3 spells CASSLVSSGNTIYF. DNA of the CDR3: TGTGCCAGCAGTTTAGTGAGCTCTGGAAACACCATATATTTT.

The rearrangement joins TRBV10-3 to TRBJ1-2; TRBD1 matches 9 bases. The J segment lost 6 bases and the V segment lost 6 bases, leaving 8 bases of the junction unmatched. Germline V CDR1 and CDR2: ENHRY, SYGVKD. This CDR3 is 14 amino acids long. The DNA for the CDR3 is TGTGCCATCAGACCCCGGGACAGGGACGATGGCTACACCTTC. Encoded protein: CAIRPRDRDDGYTF.

J is TRBJ2-5 and V is TRBV6-1; D uncertain. The germline V gene has CDR1 MNHNS and CDR2 SASEGT. With 1 base removed from V and 4 bases from J, the gap between germline ends came to 13 bases. The CDR3 runs 15 residues. CDR3 DNA: TGTGCCAGCAGTGAAGATTTGGTATACGGAGAGACCCAGTACTTC. This sequence encodes CASSEDLVYGETQYF.

The genes are TRBV11-2 and TRBJ2-4, with TRBD1 matching 8 bases. The germline gives CDR1 SGHAT, CDR2 FQNNGV. V trimming: 1 base; J trimming: 8 bases; junction bases outside the gene matches: 4. This CDR3 comprises 14 residues. The CDR3 region is CASSLGTGIDIQYF. The DNA of the CDR3 is TGTGCCAGCAGCTTAGGGACAGGGATAGACATTCAGTACTTC.

This sequence joins TRBV28 and TRBJ2-3, with D maybe TRBD1 (6 bases). V lost 8 bases to trimming and J lost 5 bases, with 14 bases between them. The CDR3 is made up of 13 amino acids. Germline V CDR1 and CDR2: MDHEN, SYDVKM. CDR3 in DNA: TGTGCCAGCCACGTACAACAGGGAGATACGCAGTATTTT. This gives the protein CASHVQQGDTQYF.

CDR3 DNA sequence: TGTGCCAGCAGCGTGAAGGGTACGGCAGGAGGTTCACCCCTCCACTTT. Translated, it gives CASSVKGTAGGSPLHF. The chain recombines TRBV9 with TRBJ1-6; the D is unclear. Trimming cost V 2 bases and J 9 bases, with 18 bases left between them. Germline V CDR1 and CDR2: SGDLS, YYNGEE. This CDR3 has 16 residues.

There are a few counts of this clone. The V call is TRBV18, the J call TRBJ2-3; perhaps TRBD1 as D (5 bases). The germline V gene encodes CDR1 KGHSH and CDR2 LQKENI. V shed 0 bases and J shed 1 base, with 8 bases lying between them. The CDR3 has 15 amino acids. The CDR3 sequence: CASSPPQGRTDTQYF. The CDR3 bases are TGTGCCAGCTCACCACCGCAGGGCCGCACAGATACGCAGTATTTT.

The chain recombines TRBV5-1 with TRBJ2-7, with 11 nucleotides matching TRBD2. This CDR3 is 15 amino acids long. Germline V gives CDR1 SGHRS, CDR2 YFSETQ. Germline trimming cut 4 bases from V and 2 bases from J; bases unmatched to any gene: 5. The CDR3 nucleotides are TGCGCCAGCAGCCCCGAACTAGCGGGAGCCTACGAGCAGTACTTC. It encodes CASSPELAGAYEQYF.

The chain recombines TRBV25-1 with TRBJ2-1, with 7 positions matching TRBD2. The V segment lost 0 bases and the J segment 6 bases; nucleotides outside the gene matches: 5. The germline V gene encodes CDR1 MGHDK and CDR2 SYGVNS. The CDR3 spans 15 residues. CDR3 amino acids: CASSEYREGSNEQFF. CDR3 nucleotide sequence: TGTGCCAGCAGTGAATATAGGGAGGGGTCCAATGAGCAGTTCTTC.

CDR3 DNA: TGTGCCATCAGTGAAAAGGGACTAGCGGGAGGTAATAGGGAGACCCAGTACTTC. Its protein product is CAISEKGLAGGNRETQYF. This rearrangement joins TRBV10-3 to TRBJ2-5; 15 bases line up with TRBD2. Unmatched junction bases numbered 10, after V lost 3 bases and J lost 5 bases. The germline V gene has CDR1 ENHRY and CDR2 SYGVKD. The CDR3 covers 18 residues.

The CDR3 is CAWRGTGVRARKAIPYEQYF. CDR3 in DNA: TGTGCCTGGAGGGGGACTGGCGTCAGAGCCAGGAAGGCCATCCCCTACGAGCAGTACTTC. V and J are TRBV30 and TRBJ2-7, with D maybe TRBD2 (6 bases). CDR3 size: 20 residues. CDR1 is GTSNPN, CDR2 SVGIG, per germline (reference sequence). V was pared by 3 bases and J by 2 bases, with 32 bases between.

This clone has just one count. This rearrangement joins TRBV19 to TRBJ2-7; TRBD1 might be the D (5 bases). CDR3 length: 13 residues. From germline, CDR1 is LNHDA and CDR2 SQIVND (reference sequence). Trimming shortened V by 4 bases and J by 5 bases, and 12 bases separated the two germline ends. The CDR3 sequence: CASSRQGFDEQYF. For the CDR3, the DNA is TGTGCCAGTAGTAGGCAGGGCTTCGACGAGCAGTACTTC.

CDR3 protein: CATSQGMNTGELFF. The CDR3 DNA is TGTGCCACGTCGCAGGGGATGAACACCGGGGAGCTGTTTTTT. V is TRBV27 and J is TRBJ2-2, with D perhaps matching TRBD1 (6 bases). The CDR3 runs to 14 residues. Trimming took off 10 bases at V and 1 base at J, with 13 bases between the two ends. Germline CDR1 MNHEY, CDR2 SMNVEV (reference sequence).

This sequence joins TRBV5-1 and TRBJ1-1, with D hard to call. Germline V lookup: CDR1 SGHRS, CDR2 YFSETQ. The CDR3 loop spans 14 amino acids. The V and J ends lost 0 bases and 7 bases respectively, with 13 bases between them. The CDR3 bases are TGCGCCAGCAGCTTGGGCCGGCTGGAGGTTGAAGCTTTCTTT. It specifies CASSLGRLEVEAFF.

The rearrangement uses TRBV25-1 and TRBJ2-3, with D hard to call. CDR1 MGHDK and CDR2 SYGVNS come from the germline V gene. Trimming removed 2 bases at V and 5 bases at J, with 11 bases between. The CDR3 spans 14 residues. The CDR3 region has the DNA TGTGCCAGCAGTGAAACTTTGAGTTTAGATACGCAGTATTTT. It yields the protein CASSETLSLDTQYF.

This rearrangement joins TRBV29-1 to TRBJ2-7; D ambiguous. The V and J ends lost 1 base and 7 bases respectively, with 8 bases between them. Germline V gene lookup returns CDR1 SQVTM and CDR2 ANQGSEA. The CDR3 has 11 amino acids. The CDR3 DNA reads as TGCAGCGTTGAAGGAGCCAGGGAGCAGTACTTC. Its translation: CSVEGAREQYF.

V gene TRBV7-2 combines with J gene TRBJ1-1; D is ambiguous. The CDR3 has 13 amino acids. Trimming took off 3 bases at V and 4 bases at J, with 9 bases between the two ends. CDR1 and CDR2 (germline): SGHTA, FQGNSA. CDR3: CASSFQLGTEAFF. In DNA, the CDR3 is TGTGCCAGCAGCTTCCAACTCGGCACTGAAGCTTTCTTT.

The V and J genes are TRBV7-9 and TRBJ2-3; perhaps TRBD2 as D (5 bases). V lost 4 bases, J lost 2 bases, and 13 bases lay in between. Germline CDR1 SEHNR, CDR2 FQNEAQ (reference sequence). This CDR3 comprises 15 residues. CDR3 DNA: TGTGCCAGCAGCTCCCCTCGGGATTTCACAGATACGCAGTATTTT. This codes for CASSSPRDFTDTQYF.

The chain links TRBV20-1 to TRBJ1-3; 7 bases are a match to TRBD1. Germline loops: CDR1 DFQATT, CDR2 SNEGSKA (reference sequence). With V trimmed by 3 bases and J by 3 bases, 5 bases remained unmatched. This CDR3 is built from 14 residues. This CDR3 is CSASEGAYGNTIYF. In DNA form, the CDR3 reads TGCAGTGCTAGTGAGGGGGCTTATGGAAACACCATATATTTT.

The rearrangement uses TRBV13 and TRBJ2-3, with 8 positions matching TRBD2. There are 15 residues in the CDR3. Germline loops: CDR1 PRHDT, CDR2 FYEKMQ (reference sequence). Unmatched junction bases numbered 8, after V lost 5 bases and J lost 4 bases. CDR3 nucleotide sequence: TGTGCCAGCAGCGTGCCGGGACTAGATGCAGATACGCAGTATTTT. This codes for CASSVPGLDADTQYF.

V usage is TRBV5-4 and J usage is TRBJ2-1; D gene uncertain. Trimming took off 4 bases at V and 7 bases at J, with 12 bases between the two ends. Germline loops: CDR1 SGHNT, CDR2 YYREEE (reference sequence). The CDR3 has 13 residues. The CDR3 DNA reads TGTGCCAGCAGCCCCCACCGGGTTAATGAGCAGTTCTTC. Its translation: CASSPHRVNEQFF.

This clone has just a few counts. The chain joins TRBV4-3 to TRBJ1-1, with unresolved D. This CDR3 has 17 amino acids. Germline V gives CDR1 LGHNA, CDR2 YSLEER. The V end was cut by 0 bases, the J end by 0 bases, with 14 bases between. The CDR3 region is CASSQEASHPLNTEAFF. For the CDR3, the DNA is TGCGCCAGCAGCCAAGAAGCTTCCCACCCGTTGAACACTGAAGCTTTCTTT.

This clone has just one count. V and J are TRBV6-2 or TRBV6-3 and TRBJ1-6; 11 positions agree with TRBD1. The CDR3 length is 17 residues. Trimming at V came to 5 bases and at J to 7 bases, leaving 10 bases not matched to a gene. Per the germline V gene, CDR1 is MNHEY and CDR2 is SVGEGT. The CDR3 is CASSAVDRGRRNSPLHF. The CDR3, as DNA: TGTGCCAGCAGTGCCGTGGACAGGGGGCGCAGGAATTCACCCCTCCACTTT.

The rearrangement links TRBV3-1 (or the pseudogene TRBV3-2) to TRBJ2-5; 12 bases are shared with TRBD1. In germline, CDR1 is LGHDT, CDR2 YNNKEL (reference sequence). V was pared by 0 bases and J by 2 bases, with 7 bases of the junction left unmatched. CDR3 length: 18 residues. DNA of the CDR3: TGTGCCAGCAGCCAAGAAGGGGACAGGGGGCGTCTTCAAGAGACCCAGTACTTC. Translation: CASSQEGDRGRLQETQYF.

V usage is TRBV2 and J usage is TRBJ1-5; D is perhaps TRBD1 (5 bases). The CDR3 has 17 amino acids. Trimming removed 6 bases at V and 3 bases at J, with 21 bases between. CDR1 SNHLY and CDR2 FYNNEI come from the germline V gene. The CDR3 region is CASRRGLAGSFNQPQHF. CDR3 DNA: TGTGCCAGCAGGAGGGGTCTCGCGGGATCGTTCAATCAGCCCCAGCATTTT.

The V and J genes are TRBV20-1 and TRBJ2-1, with D possibly being TRBD2 (6 bases). The germline V gene has CDR1 DFQATT and CDR2 SNEGSKA (reference sequence). Trimming removed 5 bases from V and 10 bases from J, with 12 bases in between. CDR3 length: 11 residues. The CDR3 region is CSASPLAEQFF. CDR3 sequence (DNA): TGCAGTGCTTCGCCGCTAGCGGAGCAGTTCTTC.

This clone occurred a few times. The chain uses TRBV2 and TRBJ1-2; the D is unclear. The CDR3 spans 14 residues. Germline V gives CDR1 SNHLY, CDR2 FYNNEI. Trimming cost V 1 base and J 2 bases, with 8 bases left between them. CDR3 coding DNA: TGTGCCAGCAGTGAAGGCGCGGAAAACTATGGCTACACCTTC. This gives the protein CASSEGAENYGYTF. Based on the CDR3 plus reference TRBV2 and TRBJ1-2, the full variable domain is EPEVTQTPSHQVTQMGQEVILRCVPISNHLYFYWYRQILGQKVEFLVSFYNNEISEKSEIFDDQFSVERPDGSNFTLKIRSTKLEDSAMYFCASSEGAENYGYTFGSGTRLTVV.

This clone has just one count. This chain connects TRBV29-1 to TRBJ1-1; 8 bases match TRBD1. The CDR3 spans 14 residues. V shed 6 bases, J shed 4 bases, and the junction held 10 bases outside the gene matches. The germline V gene has CDR1 SQVTM and CDR2 ANQGSEA. CDR3 in amino acids: CSVLPTGEPTEAFF. Written as DNA, the CDR3 is TGCAGCGTACTACCGACAGGGGAACCCACTGAAGCTTTCTTT.